Listed below are T cell receptor beta chains from one sample, sequenced in a study of spatial heterogeneity in lung cancer. Each CDR3 protein gets one entry after TCRdb re-called the 5' RACE reads with MiXCR. The sample comprises about 23,000 distinct CDR3 sequences, less than 5% of which are singletons, and more than 8.5% rests with the top ten. The specimen comprised lung tumor tissue, sampled at surgery. These receptor sequences come from a male donor with early-stage non-small cell lung cancer. The CDR3 runs from the conserved cysteine through the conserved F or W. The D gene is left open where the match is weak. Clone size appears in some rows only: once, few, many, or a class for an expanded clone.

j_call,v_call,d_call,clone_size,cdr3_nt,cdr3_aa
TRBJ2-1,TRBV20-1,TRBD2,many,TGCAGTGCTACCTACTTTTCCGGGACTACTAATGAGCAGTTCTTC,CSATYFSGTTNEQFF
TRBJ2-2,TRBV2,-,many,TGTGCCAGCAGTGCTTGGCAGAACACCGGGGAGCTGTTTTTT,CASSAWQNTGELFF
TRBJ1-4,TRBV2,TRBD1,-,TGTGCCAGCAGCGCCCGGACAGGGGATGGAAAACTGTTTTTT,CASSARTGDGKLFF
TRBJ2-3,TRBV28,TRBD1,-,TGTGCCAGCAACTTACAGGGGGCAGTAGATACGCAGTATTTT,CASNLQGAVDTQYF
TRBJ1-1,TRBV6-1,TRBD1,-,TGTGCCAGCAGCGTGACAGGGTACACTGAAGCTTTCTTT,CASSVTGYTEAFF
TRBJ2-3,TRBV27,TRBD2,many,TGTGCCAGCAGTTTAGGCGGCGGGACTAGCGGGGACTCTAGCACAGATACGCAGTATTTT,CASSLGGGTSGDSSTDTQYF
TRBJ1-1,TRBV7-3,-,many,TGTGCCAGCAGCTTTAACAGAAACACTGAAGCTTTCTTT,CASSFNRNTEAFF
TRBJ2-7,TRBV20-1,-,medium-sized,TGCAGTGCTAGTCGGCAGCTCTTAGGGAACGAGCAGTACTTC,CSASRQLLGNEQYF
TRBJ2-1,TRBV5-1,-,many,TGCGCCAGCAGCTTGGTCTTGGGCTCCTACAATGAGCAGTTCTTC,CASSLVLGSYNEQFF
TRBJ2-3,TRBV15,-,many,TGTGCCACAAAAGGGTTGGGGGAGCCCACAGATACGCAGTATTTT,CATKGLGEPTDTQYF
TRBJ2-7,TRBV5-5,TRBD1,many,TGTGCGACGTACGCCGGGACAGGGAGGGTCAAGCAGTACTTC,CATYAGTGRVKQYF
TRBJ1-4,TRBV6-5,-,few,TGTGCCAGCAGTTATAAACAGGGATGGGAAAAACTGTTTTTT,CASSYKQGWEKLFF
TRBJ2-3,TRBV7-2,TRBD1,many,TGTGCCAGCAGCGTCCACAGGGGAAGAACGCAGTATTTT,CASSVHRGRTQYF
TRBJ2-5,TRBV10-2,TRBD1,many,TGCGCCAGCAGTTTGACAGGGAATCAAGAGACCCAGTACTTC,CASSLTGNQETQYF
TRBJ2-5,TRBV30,-,few,TGTGCCTGGAGTGTACTAGGGAGTCCAGAGACCCAGTACTTC,CAWSVLGSPETQYF
TRBJ2-3,TRBV5-1,TRBD2,many,TGCGCCAGCAGCTCGGTAGCGGGGGGGCAATATACGCAGTATTTT,CASSSVAGGQYTQYF
TRBJ2-1,TRBV7-3,TRBD2,many,TGTGCCAGCAGCCCCCTCGGACTAGCGGGGGCCTTGAGCTCCTACAATGAGCAGTTCTTC,CASSPLGLAGALSSYNEQFF
TRBJ2-3,TRBV6-5,-,many,TGTGCCAGCAGTTATTCGACTAGTGGAGCAGATACGCAGTATTTT,CASSYSTSGADTQYF
TRBJ2-2,TRBV5-1,TRBD2,many,TGCGCCAGCAGCTTGCTAGCGGGAGTGGGGACCGGGGAGCTGTTTTTT,CASSLLAGVGTGELFF
TRBJ1-1,TRBV13,-,many,TGTGCCAGCAGCTATCACAGCGGAACTGAAGCTTTCTTT,CASSYHSGTEAFF
TRBJ1-5,TRBV19,-,many,TGTGCCAGTAGAAACTTGGTGGGGGGTCAGCCCCAGCATTTT,CASRNLVGGQPQHF
TRBJ2-4,TRBV12-3/TRBV12-4,-,many,TGTGCCAGCAAGACGACAGAAAACATTCAGTACTTC,CASKTTENIQYF